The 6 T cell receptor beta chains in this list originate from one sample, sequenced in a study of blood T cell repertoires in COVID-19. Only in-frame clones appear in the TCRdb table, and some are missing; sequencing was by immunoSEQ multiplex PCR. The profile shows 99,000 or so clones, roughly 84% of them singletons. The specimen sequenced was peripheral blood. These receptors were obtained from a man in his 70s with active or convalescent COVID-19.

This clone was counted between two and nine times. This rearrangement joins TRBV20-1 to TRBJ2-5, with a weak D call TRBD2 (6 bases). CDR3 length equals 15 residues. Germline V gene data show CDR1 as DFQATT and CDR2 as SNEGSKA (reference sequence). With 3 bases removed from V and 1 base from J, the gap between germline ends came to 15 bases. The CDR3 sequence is CSASWGLTTQETQYF. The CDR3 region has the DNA TGCAGTGCTAGTTGGGGACTGACCACCCAAGAGACCCAGTACTTC.

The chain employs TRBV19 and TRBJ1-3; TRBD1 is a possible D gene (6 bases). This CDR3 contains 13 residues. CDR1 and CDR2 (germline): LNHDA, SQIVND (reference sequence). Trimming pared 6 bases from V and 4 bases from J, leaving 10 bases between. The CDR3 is CASSTGSGNTIYF. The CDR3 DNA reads TGTGCCAGTAGCACAGGGTCCGGAAACACCATATATTTT.

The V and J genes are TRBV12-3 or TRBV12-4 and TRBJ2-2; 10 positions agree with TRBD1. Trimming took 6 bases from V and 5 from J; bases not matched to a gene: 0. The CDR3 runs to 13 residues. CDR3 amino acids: CASRGQGTGELFF. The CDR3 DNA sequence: TGTGCCAGCAGGGGACAGGGGACCGGGGAGCTGTTTTTT.

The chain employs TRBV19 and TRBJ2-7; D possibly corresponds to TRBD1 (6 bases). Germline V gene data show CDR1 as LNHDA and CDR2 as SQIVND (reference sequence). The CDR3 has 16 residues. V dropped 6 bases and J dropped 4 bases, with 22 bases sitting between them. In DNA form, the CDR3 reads TGTGCCAGTAGCTTTTCGTCTGTGACAGGCGTTTACGAGCAGTACTTC. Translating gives CASSFSSVTGVYEQYF.

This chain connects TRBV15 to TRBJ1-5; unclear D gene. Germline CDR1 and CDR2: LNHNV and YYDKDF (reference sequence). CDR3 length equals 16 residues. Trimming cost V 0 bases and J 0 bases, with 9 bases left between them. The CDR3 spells CATSRDPGNSNQPQHF. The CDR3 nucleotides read TGTGCCACCAGCAGAGATCCGGGAAATAGCAATCAGCCCCAGCATTTT.

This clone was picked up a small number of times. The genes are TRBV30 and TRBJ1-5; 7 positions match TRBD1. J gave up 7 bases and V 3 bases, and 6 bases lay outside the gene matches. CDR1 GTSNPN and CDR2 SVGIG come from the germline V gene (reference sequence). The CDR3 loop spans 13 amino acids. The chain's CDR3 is CAWSTQGTQPQHF. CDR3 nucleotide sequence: TGTGCCTGGAGCACACAGGGGACGCAGCCCCAGCATTTT. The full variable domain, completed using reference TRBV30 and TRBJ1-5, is SQTIHQWPATLVQPVGSPLSLECTVEGTSNPNLYWYRQAAGRGLQLLFYSVGIGQISSEVPQNLSASRPQDRQFILSSKKLLLSDSGFYLCAWSTQGTQPQHFGDGTRLSIL.